The 3 T cell receptor beta chains in this list originate from one sample, sequenced in a study of beta chain features in type 1 diabetes. Study-wide points: For Type 1 diabetes patients, all four CD4+ subsets carried TCRB CDR3s that were moderately but significantly shorter.

These TCRs are of unknown antigen specificity. cDNA synthesis used the whole RNA isolate, giving expressed TCRB sequences. Here immunoSEQ multiplex PCR was the method, and the copy in TCRdb shows in-frame clones only, minus some. The table lists 600,000 or so clones, approximately 13% of them singletons. The sequencing sample was made of naive CD4+ T cells from blood. The receptors derive from a man in his thirties or forties with type 1 diabetes.

V usage is TRBV5-6 and J usage is TRBJ1-6; tentative D call: TRBD1 (5 bases). The germline CDR1 and CDR2 sequences are SGHDT and YYEEEE. CDR3 length equals 15 residues. The ends were cut back, 3 bases at V and 9 bases at J, with 16 bases in the middle. The CDR3 DNA follows: TGTGCCAGCAGCTGGGACGTCGGGCGGGGTTCACCCCTCCACTTT. It is translated as CASSWDVGRGSPLHF.

This sequence joins TRBV5-1 and TRBJ2-3, with D perhaps matching TRBD1 (5 bases). The V gene's germline CDR1 is SGHRS and CDR2 YFSETQ. This CDR3 region has 14 residues. V was cut by 0 bases and J by 2 bases, with 7 bases left in between. In DNA form, the CDR3 reads TGCGCCAGCAGCTTGGGACAGATCACAGATACGCAGTATTTT. Translation: CASSLGQITDTQYF.

This chain links TRBV4-3 with TRBJ2-3; no definite D call. V shed 0 bases and J shed 0 bases, with 13 bases lying between them. Germline-derived CDR1 and CDR2 are LGHNA and YSLEER. This CDR3 contains 17 residues. In DNA form, the CDR3 reads TGCGCCAGCAGCCAAGAGGCTACTCAATTAAGCACAGATACGCAGTATTTT. Protein sequence: CASSQEATQLSTDTQYF.